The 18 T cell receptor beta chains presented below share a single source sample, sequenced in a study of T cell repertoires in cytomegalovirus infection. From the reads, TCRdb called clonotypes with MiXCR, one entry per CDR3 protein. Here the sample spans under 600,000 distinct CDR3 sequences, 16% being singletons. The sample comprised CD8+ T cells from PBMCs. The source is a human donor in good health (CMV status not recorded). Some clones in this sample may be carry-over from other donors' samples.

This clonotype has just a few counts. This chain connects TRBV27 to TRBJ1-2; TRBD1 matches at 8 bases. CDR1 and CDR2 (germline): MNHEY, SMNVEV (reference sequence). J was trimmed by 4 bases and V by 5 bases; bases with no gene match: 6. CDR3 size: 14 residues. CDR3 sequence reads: CASSIGQGGYGYTF. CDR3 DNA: TGTGCCAGCAGTATAGGACAGGGAGGCTATGGCTACACCTTC.

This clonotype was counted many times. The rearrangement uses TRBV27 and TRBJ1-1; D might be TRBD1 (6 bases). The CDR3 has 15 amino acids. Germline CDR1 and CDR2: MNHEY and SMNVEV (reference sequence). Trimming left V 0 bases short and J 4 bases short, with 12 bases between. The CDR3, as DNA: TGTGCCAGCAGTTTATCGGCAGGGGAGGGCACTGAAGCTTTCTTT. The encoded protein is CASSLSAGEGTEAFF.

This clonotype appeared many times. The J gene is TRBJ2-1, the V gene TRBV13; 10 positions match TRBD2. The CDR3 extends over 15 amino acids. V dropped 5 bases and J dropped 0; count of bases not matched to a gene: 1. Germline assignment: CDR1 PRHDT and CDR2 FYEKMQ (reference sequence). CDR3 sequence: CASSTSGNSYNEQFF. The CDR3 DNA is TGTGCCAGCAGCACTAGCGGGAACTCCTACAATGAGCAGTTCTTC.

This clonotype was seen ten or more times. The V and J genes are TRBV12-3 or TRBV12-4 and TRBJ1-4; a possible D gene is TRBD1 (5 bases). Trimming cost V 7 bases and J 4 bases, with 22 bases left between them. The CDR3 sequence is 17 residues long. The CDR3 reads CASTLSLPGTDNEKLFF. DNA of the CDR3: TGTGCCAGCACCCTGTCTTTACCCGGGACGGATAATGAAAAACTGTTTTTT.

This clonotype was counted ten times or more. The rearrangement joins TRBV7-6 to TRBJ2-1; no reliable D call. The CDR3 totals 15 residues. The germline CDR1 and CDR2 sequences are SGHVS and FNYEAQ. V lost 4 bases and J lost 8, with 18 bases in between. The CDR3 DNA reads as TGTGCCAGCAGCTCTTCCGGAAGTGCTGGCCATGAGCAGTTCTTC. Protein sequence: CASSSSGSAGHEQFF.

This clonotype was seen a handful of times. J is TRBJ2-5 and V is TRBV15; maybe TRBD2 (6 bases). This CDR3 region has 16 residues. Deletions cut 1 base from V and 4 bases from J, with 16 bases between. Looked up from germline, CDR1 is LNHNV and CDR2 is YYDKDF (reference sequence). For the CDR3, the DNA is TGTGCCACCAGCAGAGGGGACTCTACGGTCCGAGAGACCCAGTACTTC. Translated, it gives CATSRGDSTVRETQYF.

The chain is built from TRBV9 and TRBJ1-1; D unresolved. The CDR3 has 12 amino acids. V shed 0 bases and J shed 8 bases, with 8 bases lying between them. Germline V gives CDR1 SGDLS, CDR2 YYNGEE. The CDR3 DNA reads TGTGCCAGCAGCGTAGCGGGTTCGGAAGCTTTCTTT. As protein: CASSVAGSEAFF.

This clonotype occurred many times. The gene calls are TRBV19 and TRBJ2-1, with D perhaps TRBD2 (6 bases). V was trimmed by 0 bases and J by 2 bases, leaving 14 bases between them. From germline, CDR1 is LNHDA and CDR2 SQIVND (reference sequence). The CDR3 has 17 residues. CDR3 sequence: CASSIDPAGLTYNEQFF. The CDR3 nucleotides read TGTGCCAGTAGTATAGACCCAGCGGGTCTGACCTACAATGAGCAGTTCTTC.

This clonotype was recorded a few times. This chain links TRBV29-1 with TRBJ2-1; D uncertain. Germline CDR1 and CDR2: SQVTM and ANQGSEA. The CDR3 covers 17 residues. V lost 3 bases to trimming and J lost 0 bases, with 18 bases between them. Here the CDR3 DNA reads TGCAGCGTTGAGGGAAAGCCGGACCAGAGCTCCTACAATGAGCAGTTCTTC. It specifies CSVEGKPDQSSYNEQFF.

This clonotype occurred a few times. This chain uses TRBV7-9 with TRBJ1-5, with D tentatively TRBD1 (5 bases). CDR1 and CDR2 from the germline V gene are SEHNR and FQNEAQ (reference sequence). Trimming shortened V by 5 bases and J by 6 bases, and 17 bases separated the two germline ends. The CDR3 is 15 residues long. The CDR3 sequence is CASSNSERGGQPQHF. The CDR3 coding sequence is TGTGCCAGCAGCAACAGCGAAAGGGGCGGTCAGCCCCAGCATTTT.

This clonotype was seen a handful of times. DNA for the CDR3: TGTGCCAGCAGCCCACCGGCCCCCAGCTCCTACGAGCAGTACTTC. This sequence encodes CASSPPAPSSYEQYF. This chain uses TRBV11-2 with TRBJ2-7; no clear D gene. CDR1 SGHAT and CDR2 FQNNGV come from the germline V gene. The CDR3 length is 15 residues. Trimming took 5 bases from V and 0 from J, leaving 14 bases between them.

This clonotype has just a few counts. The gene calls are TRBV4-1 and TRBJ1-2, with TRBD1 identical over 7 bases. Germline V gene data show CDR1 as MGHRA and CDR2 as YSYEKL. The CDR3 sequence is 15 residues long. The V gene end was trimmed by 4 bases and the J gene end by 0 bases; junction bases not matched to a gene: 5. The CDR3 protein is CASSPTTGSNYGYTF. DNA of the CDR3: TGCGCCAGCAGCCCAACGACAGGGTCTAACTATGGCTACACCTTC.

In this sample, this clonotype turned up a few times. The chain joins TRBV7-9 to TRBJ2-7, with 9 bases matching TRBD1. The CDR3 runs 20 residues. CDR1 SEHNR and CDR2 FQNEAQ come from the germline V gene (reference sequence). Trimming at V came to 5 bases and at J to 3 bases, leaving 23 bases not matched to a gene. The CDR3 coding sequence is TGTGCCAGCAGCAAGGCAAAGGGACAGGGATACCCTCATCGAGACTACGAGCAGTACTTC. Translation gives CASSKAKGQGYPHRDYEQYF.

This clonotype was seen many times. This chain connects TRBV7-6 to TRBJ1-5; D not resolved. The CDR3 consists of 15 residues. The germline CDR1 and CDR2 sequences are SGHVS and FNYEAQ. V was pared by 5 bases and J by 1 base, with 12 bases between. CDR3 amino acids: CASSPETYSNQPQHF. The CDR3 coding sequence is TGTGCCAGCAGCCCCGAAACATACAGCAATCAGCCCCAGCATTTT.

The CDR3, as DNA: TGCAGCGTTGAGGCCGGTCGGGACCGGAACACTGAAGCTTTCTTT. Its protein product is CSVEAGRDRNTEAFF. V and J are TRBV29-1 and TRBJ1-1; D possibly corresponds to TRBD1 (5 bases). The V and J ends lost 3 bases and 1 base respectively, with 15 bases between them. Germline CDR1 SQVTM, CDR2 ANQGSEA. This CDR3 has 15 amino acids.

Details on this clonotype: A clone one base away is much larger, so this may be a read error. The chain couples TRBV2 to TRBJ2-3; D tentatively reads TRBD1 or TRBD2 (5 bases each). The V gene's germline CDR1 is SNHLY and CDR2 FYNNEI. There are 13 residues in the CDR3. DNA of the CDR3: TGTGCCAGCATAGGGGAGAATACAGATACGCGGTATTTT. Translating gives CASIGENTDTRYF.

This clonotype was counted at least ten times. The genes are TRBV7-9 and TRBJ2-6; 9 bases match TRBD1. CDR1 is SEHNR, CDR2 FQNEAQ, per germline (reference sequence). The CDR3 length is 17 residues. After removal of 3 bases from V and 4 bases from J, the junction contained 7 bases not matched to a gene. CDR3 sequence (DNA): TGTGCCAGCAGCTTTGGACGGGACAGGGAAGGGGCCAACGTCCTGACTTTC. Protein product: CASSFGRDREGANVLTF.

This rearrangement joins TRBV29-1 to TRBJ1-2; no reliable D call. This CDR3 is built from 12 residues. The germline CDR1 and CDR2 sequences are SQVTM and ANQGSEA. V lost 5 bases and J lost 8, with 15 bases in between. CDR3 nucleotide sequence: TGCAGCGTTCGAATCCCCGAACAGGGCTACACCTTC. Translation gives CSVRIPEQGYTF.